This passage covers 2 T cell receptor beta chains from one sample sequenced in a study of early T cells in non-severe SARS-CoV-2 infection. TCRdb re-analysed the 5' RACE reads in MiXCR, keeping a single row per CDR3 protein. The sample has tens of thousands of distinct CDR3 sequences, 6.5% seen once. The material was whole blood, obtained at baseline. Receptor source: an adult who was a healthcare worker with PCR-confirmed SARS-CoV-2 infection or an uninfected control (not recorded which).

This clonotype was counted at least ten times. The chain has TRBV18 and TRBJ2-5; D not certain. Per the germline V gene, CDR1 is KGHSH and CDR2 is LQKENI. V dropped 3 bases and J dropped 4 bases, with 9 bases sitting between them. This CDR3 is 13 amino acids long. DNA for the CDR3: TGTGCCAGCTCACCGGGGTTTCGAGAGACCCAGTACTTC. This translates into CASSPGFRETQYF.

This clonotype occurred many times. The rearrangement uses TRBV28 and TRBJ2-3; 9 bases map to TRBD1. Unmatched junction bases numbered 8, after V lost 5 bases and J lost 2 bases. This CDR3 has 16 residues. Germline V lookup: CDR1 MDHEN, CDR2 SYDVKM. The CDR3: CASSPMTGGVTDTQYF. CDR3 nucleotides: TGTGCCAGCAGTCCAATGACAGGGGGAGTCACAGATACGCAGTATTTT.